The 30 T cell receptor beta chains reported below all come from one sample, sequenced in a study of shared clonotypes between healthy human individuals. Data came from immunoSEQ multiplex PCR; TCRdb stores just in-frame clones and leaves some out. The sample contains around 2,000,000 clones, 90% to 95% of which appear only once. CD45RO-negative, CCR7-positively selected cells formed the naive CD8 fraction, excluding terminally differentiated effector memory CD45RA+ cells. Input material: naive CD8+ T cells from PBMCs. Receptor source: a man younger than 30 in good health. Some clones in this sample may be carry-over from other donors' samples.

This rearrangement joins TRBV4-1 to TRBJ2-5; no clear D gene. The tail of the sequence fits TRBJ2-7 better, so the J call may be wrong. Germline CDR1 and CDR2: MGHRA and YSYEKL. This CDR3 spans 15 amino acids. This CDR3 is CASSQGRTARYEQYF. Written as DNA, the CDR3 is TGCGCCAGCAGCCAAGGTAGAACAGCTCGATACGAGCAGTACTTC.

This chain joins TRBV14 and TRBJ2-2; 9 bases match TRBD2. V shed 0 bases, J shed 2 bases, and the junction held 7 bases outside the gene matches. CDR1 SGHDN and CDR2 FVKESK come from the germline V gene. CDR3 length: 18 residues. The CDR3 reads CASSQDRWREGNTGELFF. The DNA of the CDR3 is TGTGCCAGCAGCCAAGATCGGTGGCGGGAGGGAAACACCGGGGAGCTGTTTTTT. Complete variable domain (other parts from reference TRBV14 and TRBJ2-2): EAGVTQFPSHSVIEKGQTVTLRCDPISGHDNLYWYRRVMGKEIKFLLHFVKESKQDESGMPNNRFLAERTGGTYSTLKVQPAELEDSGVYFCASSQDRWREGNTGELFFGEGSRLTVL.

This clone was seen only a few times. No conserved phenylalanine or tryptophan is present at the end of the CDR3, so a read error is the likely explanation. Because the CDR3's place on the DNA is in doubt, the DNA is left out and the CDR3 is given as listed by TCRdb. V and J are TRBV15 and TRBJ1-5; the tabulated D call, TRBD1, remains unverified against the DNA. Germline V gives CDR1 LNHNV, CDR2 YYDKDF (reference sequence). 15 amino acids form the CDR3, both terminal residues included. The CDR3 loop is CATSRAHPPNRPGFS.

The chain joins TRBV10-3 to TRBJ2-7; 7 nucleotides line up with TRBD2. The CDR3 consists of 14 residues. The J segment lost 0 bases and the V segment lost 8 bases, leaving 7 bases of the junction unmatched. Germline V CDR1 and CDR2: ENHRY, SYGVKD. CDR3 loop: CAILGGGNSYEQYF. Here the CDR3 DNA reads TGTGCCATCCTGGGGGGGGGAAACTCCTACGAGCAGTACTTC.

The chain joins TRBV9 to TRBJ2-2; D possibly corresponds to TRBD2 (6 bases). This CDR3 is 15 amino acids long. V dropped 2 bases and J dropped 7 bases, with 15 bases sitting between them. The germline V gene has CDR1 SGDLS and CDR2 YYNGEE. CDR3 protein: CASSVGTALVGELFF. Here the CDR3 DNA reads TGTGCCAGCAGCGTCGGGACTGCCCTCGTCGGGGAGCTGTTTTTT.

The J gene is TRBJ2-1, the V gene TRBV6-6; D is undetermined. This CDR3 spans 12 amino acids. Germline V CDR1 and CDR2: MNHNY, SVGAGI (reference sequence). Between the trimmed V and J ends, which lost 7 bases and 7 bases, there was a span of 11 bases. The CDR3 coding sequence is TGTGCCAGCACAGGAGTAAAGAATGAGCAGTTCTTC. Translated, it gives CASTGVKNEQFF.

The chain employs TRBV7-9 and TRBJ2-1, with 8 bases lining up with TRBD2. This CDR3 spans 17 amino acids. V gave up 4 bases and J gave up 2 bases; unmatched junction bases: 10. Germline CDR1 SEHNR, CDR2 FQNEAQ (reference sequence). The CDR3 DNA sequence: TGTGCCAGCAGCTCCTCCAGGGCGGGAGGAACCTACAATGAGCAGTTCTTC. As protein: CASSSSRAGGTYNEQFF.

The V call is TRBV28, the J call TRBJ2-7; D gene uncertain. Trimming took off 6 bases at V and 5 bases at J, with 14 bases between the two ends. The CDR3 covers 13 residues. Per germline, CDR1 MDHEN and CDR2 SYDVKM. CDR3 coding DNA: TGTGCCAGCAGCCCGCTAGAAGGCCACGAGCAGTACTTC. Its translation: CASSPLEGHEQYF.

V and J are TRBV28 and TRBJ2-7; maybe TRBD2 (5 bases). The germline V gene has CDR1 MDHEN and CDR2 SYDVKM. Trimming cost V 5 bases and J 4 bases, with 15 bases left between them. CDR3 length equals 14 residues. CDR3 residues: CASSPEGFFYEQYF. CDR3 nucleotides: TGTGCCAGCAGTCCCGAGGGATTTTTTTACGAGCAGTACTTC.

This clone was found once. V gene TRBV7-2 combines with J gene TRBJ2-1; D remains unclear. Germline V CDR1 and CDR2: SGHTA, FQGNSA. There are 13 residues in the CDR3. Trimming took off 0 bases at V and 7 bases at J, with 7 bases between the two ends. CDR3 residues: CASSLAVRNEQFF. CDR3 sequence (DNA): TGTGCCAGCAGCTTAGCAGTAAGGAATGAGCAGTTCTTC.

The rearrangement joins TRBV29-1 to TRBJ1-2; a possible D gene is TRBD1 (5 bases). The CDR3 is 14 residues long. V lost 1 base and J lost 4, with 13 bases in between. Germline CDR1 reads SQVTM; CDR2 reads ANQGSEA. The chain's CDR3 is CSVEGAGPSYGYTF. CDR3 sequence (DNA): TGCAGCGTTGAAGGAGCAGGGCCTTCCTATGGCTACACCTTC.

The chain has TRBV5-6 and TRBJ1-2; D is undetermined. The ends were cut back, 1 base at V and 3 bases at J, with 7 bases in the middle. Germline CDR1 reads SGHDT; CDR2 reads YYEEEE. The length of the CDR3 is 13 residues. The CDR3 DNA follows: TGTGCCAGCAGCTTGACAGTTGACTATGGCTACACCTTC. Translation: CASSLTVDYGYTF.

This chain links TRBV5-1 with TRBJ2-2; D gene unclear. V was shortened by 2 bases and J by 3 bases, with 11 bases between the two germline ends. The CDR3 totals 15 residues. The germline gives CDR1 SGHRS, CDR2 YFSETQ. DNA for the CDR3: TGCGCCAGCAGCTTCCTAGTGAGCGACACCGGGGAGCTGTTTTTT. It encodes CASSFLVSDTGELFF.

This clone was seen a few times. CDR3 residues: CASSQEFQGNTEAFF. In DNA, the CDR3 is TGTGCCAGCAGCCAAGAATTCCAGGGGAACACTGAAGCTTTCTTT. This chain links TRBV4-2 with TRBJ1-1, with a possible D match to TRBD1 (5 bases). The CDR3 contains 15 residues. Trimming pared 0 bases from V and 1 base from J, leaving 9 bases between. From germline, CDR1 is LGHNA and CDR2 YNFKEQ.

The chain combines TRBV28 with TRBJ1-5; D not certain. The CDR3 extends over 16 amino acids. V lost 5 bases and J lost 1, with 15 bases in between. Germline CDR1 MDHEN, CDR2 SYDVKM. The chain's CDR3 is CASSHNFRTSNQPQHF. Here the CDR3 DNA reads TGTGCCAGCAGTCACAATTTCAGAACCAGCAATCAGCCCCAGCATTTT.

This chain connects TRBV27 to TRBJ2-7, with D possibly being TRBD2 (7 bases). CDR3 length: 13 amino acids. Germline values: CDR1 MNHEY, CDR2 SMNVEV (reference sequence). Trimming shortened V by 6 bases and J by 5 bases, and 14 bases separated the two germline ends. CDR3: CASRPGGGHEQYF. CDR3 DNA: TGTGCCAGCAGGCCTGGCGGGGGCCACGAGCAGTACTTC.

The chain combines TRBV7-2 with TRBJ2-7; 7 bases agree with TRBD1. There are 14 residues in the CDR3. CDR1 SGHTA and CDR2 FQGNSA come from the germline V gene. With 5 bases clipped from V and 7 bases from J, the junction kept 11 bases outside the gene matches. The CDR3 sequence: CASSVRQGAWEQYF. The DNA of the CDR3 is TGTGCCAGCAGCGTCCGACAGGGAGCGTGGGAGCAGTACTTC.

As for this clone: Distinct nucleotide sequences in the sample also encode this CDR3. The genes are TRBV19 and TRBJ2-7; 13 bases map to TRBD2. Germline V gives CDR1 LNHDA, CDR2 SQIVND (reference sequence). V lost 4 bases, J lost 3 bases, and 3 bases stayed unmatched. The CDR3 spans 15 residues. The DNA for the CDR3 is TGTGCCAGTAGTACCCGGACTAGCGGGAGCTACGAGCAGTACTTC. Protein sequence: CASSTRTSGSYEQYF.

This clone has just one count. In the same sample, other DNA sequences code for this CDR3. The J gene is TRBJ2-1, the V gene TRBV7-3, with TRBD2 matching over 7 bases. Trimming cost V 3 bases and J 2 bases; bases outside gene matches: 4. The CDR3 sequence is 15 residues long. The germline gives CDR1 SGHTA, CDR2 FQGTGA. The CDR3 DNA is TGTGCCAGCAGCTTGAGGCGGGGGACCTACAATGAGCAGTTCTTC. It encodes CASSLRRGTYNEQFF.

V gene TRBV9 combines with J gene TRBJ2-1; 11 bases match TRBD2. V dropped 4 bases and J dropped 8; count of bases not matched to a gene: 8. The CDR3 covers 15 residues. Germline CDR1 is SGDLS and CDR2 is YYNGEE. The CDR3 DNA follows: TGTGCCAGCAGCTTGGATAGCGGGAGGGGCGATGAGCAGTTCTTC. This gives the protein CASSLDSGRGDEQFF.

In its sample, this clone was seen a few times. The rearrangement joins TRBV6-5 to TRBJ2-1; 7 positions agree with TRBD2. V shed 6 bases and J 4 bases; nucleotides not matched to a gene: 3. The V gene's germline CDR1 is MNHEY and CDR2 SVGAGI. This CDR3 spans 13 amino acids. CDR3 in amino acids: CASRAAGYNEQFF. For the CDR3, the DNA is TGTGCCAGCAGGGCAGCGGGATACAATGAGCAGTTCTTC.

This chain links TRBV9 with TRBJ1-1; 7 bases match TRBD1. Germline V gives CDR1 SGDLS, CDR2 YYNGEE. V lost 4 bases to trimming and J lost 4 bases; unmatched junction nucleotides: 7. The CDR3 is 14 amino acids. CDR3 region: CASSLSTGFTEAFF. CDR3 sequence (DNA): TGTGCCAGCAGCCTATCGACAGGGTTCACTGAAGCTTTCTTT.

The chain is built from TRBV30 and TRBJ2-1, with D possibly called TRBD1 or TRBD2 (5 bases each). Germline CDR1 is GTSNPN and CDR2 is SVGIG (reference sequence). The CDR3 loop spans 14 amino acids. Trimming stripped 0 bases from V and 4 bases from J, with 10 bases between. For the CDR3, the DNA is TGTGCCTGGAGTGTTTCCGGGGCGTACAATGAGCAGTTCTTC. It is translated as CAWSVSGAYNEQFF.

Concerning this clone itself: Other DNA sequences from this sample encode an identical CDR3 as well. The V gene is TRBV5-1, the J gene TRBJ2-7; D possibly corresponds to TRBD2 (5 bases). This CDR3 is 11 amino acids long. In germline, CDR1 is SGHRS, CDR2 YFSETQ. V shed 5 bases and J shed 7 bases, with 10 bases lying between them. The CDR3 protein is CASSSTGEQYF. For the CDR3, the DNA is TGCGCCAGCAGTTCCACGGGGGAGCAGTACTTC.

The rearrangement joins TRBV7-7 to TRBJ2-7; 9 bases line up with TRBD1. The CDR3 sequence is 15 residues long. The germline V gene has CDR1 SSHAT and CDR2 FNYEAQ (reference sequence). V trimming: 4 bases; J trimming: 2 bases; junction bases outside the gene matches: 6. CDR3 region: CASSSGTGPAYEQYF. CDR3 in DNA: TGTGCCAGCAGCTCCGGGACAGGGCCGGCCTACGAGCAGTACTTC.

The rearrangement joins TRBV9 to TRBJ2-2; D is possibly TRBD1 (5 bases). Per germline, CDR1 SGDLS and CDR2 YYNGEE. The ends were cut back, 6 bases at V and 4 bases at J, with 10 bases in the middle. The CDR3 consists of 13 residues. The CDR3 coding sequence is TGTGCCAGCACCCCTAGGGGCACCGGGGAGCTGTTTTTT. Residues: CASTPRGTGELFF.

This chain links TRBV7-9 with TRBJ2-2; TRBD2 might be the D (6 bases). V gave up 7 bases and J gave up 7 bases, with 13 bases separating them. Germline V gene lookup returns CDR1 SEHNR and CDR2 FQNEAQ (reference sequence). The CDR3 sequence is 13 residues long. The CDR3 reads CASTHVGGGELFF. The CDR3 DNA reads TGTGCCAGCACCCATGTGGGAGGCGGGGAGCTGTTTTTT.

The CDR3: CASSRIDRGRHNEQFF. The DNA of the CDR3 is TGTGCCAGCAGCCGCATAGACAGGGGGCGGCACAATGAGCAGTTCTTC. V usage is TRBV7-9 and J usage is TRBJ2-1, with TRBD1 identical over 10 bases. The junction had 9 bases not matched to a gene; V was cut back by 5 bases and J by 5 bases. The CDR3 loop spans 16 amino acids. Germline V CDR1 and CDR2: SEHNR, FQNEAQ (reference sequence).

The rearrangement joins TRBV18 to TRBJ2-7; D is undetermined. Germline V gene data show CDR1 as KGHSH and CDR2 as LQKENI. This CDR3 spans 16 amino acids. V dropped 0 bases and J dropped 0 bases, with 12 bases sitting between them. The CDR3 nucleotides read TGTGCCAGCTCACCACCAGGAATTGGGAACTCCTACGAGCAGTACTTC. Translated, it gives CASSPPGIGNSYEQYF.

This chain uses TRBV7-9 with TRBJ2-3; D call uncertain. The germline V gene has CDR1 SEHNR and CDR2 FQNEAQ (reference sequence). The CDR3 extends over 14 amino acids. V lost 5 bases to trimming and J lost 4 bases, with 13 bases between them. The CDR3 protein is CASSPRGDPDTQYF. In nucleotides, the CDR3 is TGTGCCAGCAGCCCCCGCGGAGATCCAGATACGCAGTATTTT.